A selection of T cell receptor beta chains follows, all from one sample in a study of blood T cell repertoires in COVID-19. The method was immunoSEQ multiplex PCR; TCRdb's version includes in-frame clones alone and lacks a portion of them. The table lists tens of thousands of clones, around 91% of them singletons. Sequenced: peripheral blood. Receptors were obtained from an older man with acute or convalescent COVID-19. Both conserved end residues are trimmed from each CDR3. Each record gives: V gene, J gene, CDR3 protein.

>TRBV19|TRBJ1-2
ASSPRPGMARLYGYT
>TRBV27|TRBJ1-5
ASSLVRGSNQPQH
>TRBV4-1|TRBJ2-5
ASSRGPASGYQETQY
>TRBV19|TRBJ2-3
ASGQSGTDTQY
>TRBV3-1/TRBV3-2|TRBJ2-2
ASSLQGTTTGELF
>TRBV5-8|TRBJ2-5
ASSQGWGQHQETQY
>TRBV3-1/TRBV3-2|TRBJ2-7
ASSQGRGPPYEQY
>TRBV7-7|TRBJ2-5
ASSSHGTGETQY
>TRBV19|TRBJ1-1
ASSIGGVDTEAF
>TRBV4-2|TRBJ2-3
ASSQRGTSGGRGTDTQY
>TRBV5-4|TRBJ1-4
ASSLTAGGEKLF
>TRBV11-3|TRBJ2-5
ASSPGGGGKETQY
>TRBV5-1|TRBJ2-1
ASSRRTGGSYNEQF
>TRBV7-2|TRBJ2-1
ASSPMGLAGSYNEQF
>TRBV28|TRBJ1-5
ASSLRQGGSNQPQH
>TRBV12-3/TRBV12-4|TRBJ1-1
ASSFGQNTEAF
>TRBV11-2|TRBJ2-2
ASSFRVTGTGELF
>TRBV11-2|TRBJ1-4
ASSLQGSIEKLF
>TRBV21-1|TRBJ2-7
AGSRTGGGYEQY
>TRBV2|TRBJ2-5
ASSEMGLAGETQY
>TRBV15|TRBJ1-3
ATSRDLGAGNTIY
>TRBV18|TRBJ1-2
ASSLDRAGYT
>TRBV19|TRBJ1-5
ASLSKGMEIYSNQPQH
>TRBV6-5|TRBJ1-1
ASSLRTGLAF
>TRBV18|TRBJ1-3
ASGGGEAGNTIY
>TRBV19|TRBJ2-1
ASSSGVAGSRQF
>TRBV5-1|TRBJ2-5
ASSLKWTGAKETQY
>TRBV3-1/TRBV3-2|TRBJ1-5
ASSQQINQPQH
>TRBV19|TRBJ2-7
ASSIGRGLGEQY
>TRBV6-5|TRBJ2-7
ASSRTGSEQY
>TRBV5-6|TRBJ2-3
ASSRGGPTDTQY
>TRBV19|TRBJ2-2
ASTLRGYTGELF
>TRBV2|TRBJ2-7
ASSWGGTGSEQY
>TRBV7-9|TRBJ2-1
ASSSGQGLTSNNNEQF
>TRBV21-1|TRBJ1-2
ASSKDVRQSRIWCYT
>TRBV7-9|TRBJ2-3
ASSFRQVTDTQY
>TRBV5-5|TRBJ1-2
ASSLIQGSYGYT
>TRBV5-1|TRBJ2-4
ASSRLAGGPRDIQY
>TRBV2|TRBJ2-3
ASRGPGRGDTQY
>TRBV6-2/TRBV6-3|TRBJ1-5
ASSSDRNNQPQH
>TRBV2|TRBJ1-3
ASSITGGSGNTIY
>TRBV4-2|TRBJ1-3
ASSTRQGRDSGNTIY
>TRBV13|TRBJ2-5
ASSERDRAGETQY
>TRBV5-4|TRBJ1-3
ASSLGAAISGNTIY
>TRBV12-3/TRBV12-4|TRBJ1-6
ASSPGPHSPLH
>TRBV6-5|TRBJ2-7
ASSPRTEGREQY
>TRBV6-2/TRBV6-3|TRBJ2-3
ASSSGGQGTDTQY